This T cell receptor (beta chain) was profiled in a study of T cell responses to AZD1222 COVID-19 vaccine. Study results and caveats: Nearly half of spike-specific TCRs reportedly go after variant regions that carry no mutations. Recipients of two AZD1222 doses showed rising Spike-specific TCR breadth and depth. It was only after the peak T cell response that any repertoires were sampled.

Produced via immunoSEQ multiplex PCR; TCRdb's table is partial and in-frame only. The sample lists just under 90,000 clones, over 75% occurring once. The V and J ends lost 1 base and 2 bases respectively, with 10 bases between them. Germline V gives CDR1 SGHVS, CDR2 FQNEAQ. The CDR3 runs 15 residues. On this clone: As yet, its antigen is unknown.

The chain couples TRBV7-8 to TRBJ2-3; no definite D call. The source material was peripheral blood, sampled on day 0 of AZD1222 vaccination. This clonotype originated in an adult in good health. Here the CDR3 DNA reads TGTGCCAGCAGCTTAGTTGTTGCGTCCACAGATACGCAGTATTTT. Protein product: CASSLVVASTDTQYF.